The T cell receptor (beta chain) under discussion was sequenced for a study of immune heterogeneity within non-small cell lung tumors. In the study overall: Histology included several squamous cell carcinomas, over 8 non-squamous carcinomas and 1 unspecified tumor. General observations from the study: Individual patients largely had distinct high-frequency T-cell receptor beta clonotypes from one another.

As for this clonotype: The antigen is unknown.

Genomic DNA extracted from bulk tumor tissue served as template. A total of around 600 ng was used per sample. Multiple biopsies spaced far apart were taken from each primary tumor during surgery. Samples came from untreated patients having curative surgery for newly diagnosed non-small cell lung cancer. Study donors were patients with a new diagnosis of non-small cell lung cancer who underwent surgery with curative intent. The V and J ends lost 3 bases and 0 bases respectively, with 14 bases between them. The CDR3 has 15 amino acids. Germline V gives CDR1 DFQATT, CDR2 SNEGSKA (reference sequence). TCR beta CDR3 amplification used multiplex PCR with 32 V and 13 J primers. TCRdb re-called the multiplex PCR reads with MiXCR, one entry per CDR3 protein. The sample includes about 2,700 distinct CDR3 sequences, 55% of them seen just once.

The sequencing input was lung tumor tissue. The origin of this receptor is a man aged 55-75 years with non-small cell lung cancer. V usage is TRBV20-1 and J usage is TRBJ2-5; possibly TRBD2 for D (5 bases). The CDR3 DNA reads TGCAGTGCTAGCGGAGTACCGGGGAACCAAGAGACCCAGTACTTC. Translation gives CSASGVPGNQETQYF.